These 32 T cell receptor beta chains were all obtained from the same sample, sequenced in a study of T cell changes during pregnancy in multiple sclerosis. Here immunoSEQ multiplex PCR was the method, and the copy in TCRdb shows in-frame clones only, minus some. The sample carries tens of thousands of clones, approximately 92% recorded once. Sequencing was done on a sample of peripheral blood. The receptors shown here come from a female donor with multiple sclerosis, enrolled in a pregnancy study.

This chain links TRBV7-2 with TRBJ1-2; TRBD1 might be the D (5 bases). V lost 1 base, J lost 8 bases, and 11 bases lay in between. Germline V gene data show CDR1 as SGHTA and CDR2 as FQGNSA. The CDR3 runs 13 residues. The CDR3 spells CASSLGGGGGYTF. CDR3 nucleotide sequence: TGTGCCAGCAGCTTAGGCGGGGGAGGAGGCTACACCTTC.

V gene TRBV28 combines with J gene TRBJ2-3; tentative D call: TRBD2 (6 bases). Germline CDR1 MDHEN, CDR2 SYDVKM. This CDR3 contains 15 residues. V lost 7 bases and J 7 bases, leaving 21 bases between the germline ends. This CDR3 is CASTPMRDNSYTQYF. CDR3 DNA sequence: TGTGCCAGCACCCCTATGCGGGATAATTCGTATACGCAGTATTTT.

In this sample, this clone turned up once. The V gene is TRBV13, the J gene TRBJ1-4; D gene ambiguous. CDR3 length equals 14 residues. The V gene's germline CDR1 is PRHDT and CDR2 FYEKMQ (reference sequence). V was trimmed by 0 bases and J by 7 bases, leaving 9 bases between them. The CDR3 region has the DNA TGTGCCAGCAGCTTAGGTCCAAACAGTGAAAAACTGTTTTTT. This sequence encodes CASSLGPNSEKLFF.

This clone was observed a single time. The V and J genes are TRBV9 and TRBJ2-5, with 10 positions matching TRBD2. The V segment lost 5 bases and the J segment 5 bases; nucleotides outside the gene matches: 9. CDR1 and CDR2 (germline): SGDLS, YYNGEE. The CDR3 spans 15 residues. The CDR3 is CASSSVAGGLETQYF. CDR3 DNA: TGTGCCAGCAGTTCAGTAGCGGGAGGCTTGGAGACCCAGTACTTC. Using reference TRBV9 and TRBJ2-5 for the parts outside the CDR3, the full variable domain is DSGVTQTPKHLITATGQRVTLRCSPRSGDLSVYWYQQSLDQGLQFLIQYYNGEERAKGNILERFSAQQFPDLHSELNLSSLELGDSALYFCASSSVAGGLETQYFGPGTRLLVL.

The chain couples TRBV7-2 to TRBJ2-5; 10 nucleotides agree with TRBD2. The CDR3 length is 16 residues. The V and J ends lost 3 bases and 7 bases, in that order; junction bases with no gene match: 11. In germline, CDR1 is SGHTA, CDR2 FQGNSA. The CDR3, as DNA: TGTGCCAGCAGCTTGTTAGCGGGAGGAGGGTTTGGGACCCAGTACTTC. It codes for CASSLLAGGGFGTQYF.

This CDR3 is CSVEKFTGQGAPNYGYTF. CDR3 DNA: TGCAGCGTTGAAAAGTTTACGGGACAGGGGGCTCCTAACTATGGCTACACCTTC. The chain is built from TRBV29-1 and TRBJ1-2; 12 bases are a match to TRBD1. Germline V CDR1 and CDR2: SQVTM, ANQGSEA. The CDR3 runs 18 residues. The junction had 10 bases not matched to a gene; V was cut back by 2 bases and J by 0 bases.

The chain recombines TRBV2 with TRBJ2-7, with D tentatively TRBD1 or TRBD2 (5 bases each). The CDR3 is 14 amino acids. With 4 bases removed from V and 4 bases from J, the gap between germline ends came to 14 bases. CDR1 is SNHLY and CDR2 is FYNNEI in the germline V gene. This CDR3 reads CASSVARGMYEQYF. For the CDR3, the DNA is TGTGCCAGCAGTGTAGCGAGGGGTATGTACGAGCAGTACTTC.

The V call is TRBV9, the J call TRBJ1-1; possibly TRBD1 for D (5 bases). Per germline, CDR1 SGDLS and CDR2 YYNGEE. CDR3 size: 16 residues. Trimming took 4 bases from V and 12 from J, leaving 28 bases between them. CDR3 nucleotide sequence: TGTGCCAGCAGCACCTCATCCGGCGGAGGACGGAAGGGGACTTTCTTT. Residues: CASSTSSGGGRKGTFF.

This chain joins TRBV5-4 and TRBJ1-2; tentatively, D is TRBD1 (5 bases). This CDR3 spans 13 amino acids. V lost 0 bases and J lost 7, with 10 bases in between. The germline V gene has CDR1 SGHNT and CDR2 YYREEE (reference sequence). The CDR3 region is CASSLAGRSGYTF. The CDR3 nucleotides read TGTGCCAGCAGCTTGGCAGGGAGGAGTGGCTACACCTTC.

This rearrangement joins TRBV7-8 to TRBJ1-1; D possibly corresponds to TRBD1 (5 bases). Per the germline V gene, CDR1 is SGHVS and CDR2 is FQNEAQ. CDR3 length: 14 residues. V lost 5 bases and J 6 bases, leaving 16 bases between the germline ends. The CDR3 loop is CASSPRDLAAEAFF. CDR3 nucleotides: TGTGCCAGCAGCCCTCGGGACCTGGCGGCTGAAGCTTTCTTT.

This chain joins TRBV5-1 and TRBJ2-1, with 10 bases lining up with TRBD2. CDR1 is SGHRS, CDR2 YFSETQ, per germline. The junction had 7 bases not matched to a gene; V was cut back by 4 bases and J by 0 bases. The CDR3 loop spans 17 amino acids. The CDR3 loop is CASSLDGLADSYNEQFF. CDR3 nucleotides: TGCGCCAGCAGCCTGGACGGACTAGCGGACTCCTACAATGAGCAGTTCTTC.

Concerning this clone itself: Germline is not matched at one junction end, which may reflect a read error. The chain combines TRBV7-7 with TRBJ2-2, with TRBD2 matching over 9 bases. The CDR3 has 17 residues. The germline CDR1 and CDR2 sequences are SSHAT and FNYEAQ (reference sequence). The CDR3 loop reads CASSLGAAGGDTGELFF. The CDR3 region has the DNA TGTGCTAGCAGCTTAGGGGCAGCGGGAGGCGACACCGGGGAGCTGTTTTTT.

V is TRBV13 and J is TRBJ1-3; D gene unclear. V was trimmed by 6 bases and J by 0 bases, leaving 9 bases between them. This CDR3 has 14 residues. The germline V gene has CDR1 PRHDT and CDR2 FYEKMQ (reference sequence). The CDR3 region has the DNA TGTGCCAGCAGTCGAATATCCTCTGGAAACACCATATATTTT. It specifies CASSRISSGNTIYF.

The chain couples TRBV2 to TRBJ2-2; 7 bases align to TRBD2. CDR1 is SNHLY and CDR2 is FYNNEI in the germline V gene. The CDR3 has 16 amino acids. With V trimmed by 6 bases and J by 0 bases, 7 bases remained unmatched. CDR3 sequence reads: CASRDLAVANTGELFF. Here the CDR3 DNA reads TGTGCCAGCAGGGATCTAGCGGTAGCGAACACCGGGGAGCTGTTTTTT.

J is TRBJ2-7 and V is TRBV10-2; 9 bases agree with TRBD1. The CDR3 has 15 residues. Germline V gene data show CDR1 as WSHSY and CDR2 as SAAADI. J was trimmed by 4 bases and V by 2 bases; bases with no gene match: 6. This CDR3 is CASSETGQGSYEQYF. CDR3 in DNA: TGCGCCAGCAGTGAGACCGGACAGGGGTCGTACGAGCAGTACTTC.

This sequence joins TRBV18 and TRBJ2-7; the match to TRBD1 covers 10 bases. Looked up from germline, CDR1 is KGHSH and CDR2 is LQKENI. The CDR3 length is 14 residues. Losses at the gene ends were 3 bases for V and 7 bases for J; bases not matched to a gene: 6. The DNA of the CDR3 is TGTGCCAGCTCACCCGGGACAGGGGTGAGGGAGCAGTACTTC. This codes for CASSPGTGVREQYF.

V and J are TRBV27 and TRBJ2-5, with unresolved D. V lost 8 bases, J lost 3 bases, and 10 bases lay in between. Germline V lookup: CDR1 MNHEY, CDR2 SMNVEV (reference sequence). The CDR3 runs 12 residues. The CDR3 DNA reads TGTGCCAGCGGCGGCCTCGAAGAGACCCAGTACTTC. Its translation: CASGGLEETQYF.

V gene TRBV13 combines with J gene TRBJ2-5; D perhaps matches TRBD1 (5 bases). Germline assignment: CDR1 PRHDT and CDR2 FYEKMQ (reference sequence). The CDR3 sequence is 14 residues long. V was clipped by 5 bases and J by 5 bases, with 15 bases between them. CDR3 sequence (DNA): TGTGCCAGCAGCCTCCCTGCCCCAGGGGAGACCCAGTACTTC. Translated: CASSLPAPGETQYF.

The chain links TRBV11-3 to TRBJ2-6; weak D call: TRBD1 (5 bases). From germline, CDR1 is SGHNT and CDR2 YENEEA. The CDR3 is 15 amino acids. Deletions cut 4 bases from V and 0 bases from J, with 7 bases between. The CDR3 is CASSSDSSGANVLTF. The CDR3 nucleotides read TGTGCCAGCAGCTCAGACAGCTCTGGGGCCAACGTCCTGACTTTC.

By share of the sample, this clone is medium-sized. The chain has TRBV4-1 and TRBJ2-1; 8 nucleotides line up with TRBD2. This CDR3 contains 13 residues. V lost 6 bases, J lost 10 bases, and 8 bases stayed unmatched. The V gene's germline CDR1 is MGHRA and CDR2 YSYEKL. Here the CDR3 DNA reads TGCGCCAGCAGGCTTAGCGGGAAAAAGGAGCAGTTCTTC. It is translated as CASRLSGKKEQFF.

This chain connects TRBV11-1 to TRBJ2-7; TRBD1 agrees at 7 bases. This CDR3 comprises 15 residues. Germline CDR1 SGHAT, CDR2 FQDESV (reference sequence). Unmatched junction bases numbered 9, after V lost 6 bases and J lost 1 base. DNA of the CDR3: TGTGCCAGCAGTCCTCAGGGGGAGTCTTCCTACGAGCAGTACTTC. Translating it yields CASSPQGESSYEQYF.

This clone has only a few counts. This chain connects TRBV27 to TRBJ1-4, with a weak D call TRBD1 (5 bases). V shed 6 bases and J shed 4 bases, with 12 bases lying between them. Germline CDR1 is MNHEY and CDR2 is SMNVEV (reference sequence). The CDR3 length is 14 residues. This CDR3 is CASRLGQGNEKLFF. The CDR3 DNA reads TGTGCCAGCAGGCTGGGCCAGGGTAATGAAAAACTGTTTTTT.

The V call is TRBV4-3, the J call TRBJ1-4; the D gene is possibly TRBD1 (6 bases). Germline CDR1 is LGHNA and CDR2 is YSLEER. The V gene lost 3 bases and the J gene lost 8 bases, with 13 bases spanning the gap. The CDR3 runs to 14 residues. The CDR3 sequence: CASSQGQGREKLFF. The CDR3 DNA reads as TGCGCCAGCAGCCAGGGGCAGGGGAGGGAAAAACTGTTTTTT.

This chain joins TRBV29-1 and TRBJ1-2; 8 bases align to TRBD1. The V gene end was trimmed by 3 bases and the J gene end by 8 bases; junction bases not matched to a gene: 8. The V gene's germline CDR1 is SQVTM and CDR2 ANQGSEA. This CDR3 spans 13 amino acids. Here the CDR3 DNA reads TGCAGCGTTGAGGGACAGGAGCTGGAGGGCTACACCTTC. This translates into CSVEGQELEGYTF.

This rearrangement joins TRBV6-6 to TRBJ2-1; 9 positions match TRBD1. This CDR3 region has 15 residues. Germline CDR1 is MNHNY and CDR2 is SVGAGI (reference sequence). Germline trimming cut 6 bases from V and 8 bases from J; bases unmatched to any gene: 11. CDR3 in amino acids: CASRPPGQGWDEQFF. As DNA, the CDR3 is TGTGCCAGCAGACCACCGGGACAGGGATGGGATGAGCAGTTCTTC.

The rearrangement links TRBV6-1 to TRBJ2-7; D is undetermined. The CDR3 extends over 12 amino acids. The germline CDR1 and CDR2 sequences are MNHNS and SASEGT. The ends were cut back, 3 bases at V and 3 bases at J, with 6 bases in the middle. The CDR3 DNA reads as TGTGCCAGCAGTGAGGGAAACTACGAGCAGTACTTC. It encodes CASSEGNYEQYF.

The rearrangement joins TRBV6-1 to TRBJ2-7, with a weak D call TRBD1 (5 bases). CDR3 length equals 14 residues. Trimming removed 1 base at V and 3 bases at J, with 10 bases between. Germline loops: CDR1 MNHNS, CDR2 SASEGT. In DNA form, the CDR3 reads TGTGCCAGCAGTGAAGGGGGCACCGTCTACGAGCAGTACTTC. Protein sequence: CASSEGGTVYEQYF.

The CDR3, as DNA: TGTGCCAGCTCCCGGGGGACAGTGGAAACTGAAGCTTTCTTT. This codes for CASSRGTVETEAFF. The V gene is TRBV18, the J gene TRBJ1-1; 7 bases fit TRBD1. Germline CDR1 is KGHSH and CDR2 is LQKENI. Trimming at V came to 6 bases and at J to 5 bases, leaving 9 bases not matched to a gene. This CDR3 region has 14 residues. Full variable domain (outside the CDR3, taken from reference TRBV18 and TRBJ1-1): NAGVMQNPRHLVRRRGQEARLRCSPMKGHSHVYWYRQLPEEGLKFMVYLQKENIIDESGMPKERFSAEFPKEGPSILRIQQVVRGDSAAYFCASSRGTVETEAFFGQGTRLTVV.

The chain employs TRBV27 and TRBJ2-7; the D gene is possibly TRBD2 (6 bases). CDR3 length: 13 residues. Germline loops: CDR1 MNHEY, CDR2 SMNVEV (reference sequence). V gave up 5 bases and J gave up 7 bases, with 15 bases separating them. Here the CDR3 DNA reads TGTGCCAGCAGTCCCGGGACTCCTTTGGAGCAGTACTTC. It yields the protein CASSPGTPLEQYF.

V and J are TRBV6-4 and TRBJ2-3; TRBD2 agrees at 9 bases. There are 17 residues in the CDR3. Germline V gives CDR1 MRHNA, CDR2 SNTAGT. V lost 0 bases and J lost 5; bases outside the gene matches: 9. Written as DNA, the CDR3 is TGTGCCAGCAGTGACTCTGTATCGGCGGGAGGGGTAGATACGCAGTATTTT. This sequence encodes CASSDSVSAGGVDTQYF.

The V call is TRBV7-2, the J call TRBJ2-3, with 8 bases fitting TRBD2. Germline V gene data show CDR1 as SGHTA and CDR2 as FQGNSA. The CDR3 runs 16 residues. V shed 0 bases and J 4 bases; nucleotides not matched to a gene: 6. The CDR3 protein is CASSLAAGGRADTQYF. In DNA, the CDR3 is TGTGCCAGCAGCTTAGCGGCGGGAGGTCGAGCAGATACGCAGTATTTT. Full variable domain (rest looked up from reference TRBV7-2 and TRBJ2-3): GAGVSQSPSNKVTEKGKDVELRCDPISGHTALYWYRQSLGQGLEFLIYFQGNSAPDKSGLPSDRFSAERTGGSVSTLTIQRTQQEDSAVYLCASSLAAGGRADTQYFGPGTRLTVL.

The chain employs TRBV5-1 and TRBJ2-1; 7 bases are a match to TRBD1. CDR3 size: 16 residues. V lost 4 bases to trimming and J lost 4 bases; unmatched junction nucleotides: 11. The germline V gene encodes CDR1 SGHRS and CDR2 YFSETQ. The CDR3 region has the DNA TGCGCCAGCAGCCCATATACGAGGGACAGATACAATGAGCAGTTCTTC. Protein sequence: CASSPYTRDRYNEQFF. Combining the CDR3 with reference TRBV5-1 and TRBJ2-1 gives the whole variable domain KAGVTQTPRYLIKTRGQQVTLSCSPISGHRSVSWYQQTPGQGLQFLFEYFSETQRNKGNFPGRFSGRQFSNSRSEMNVSTLELGDSALYLCASSPYTRDRYNEQFFGPGTRLTVL.